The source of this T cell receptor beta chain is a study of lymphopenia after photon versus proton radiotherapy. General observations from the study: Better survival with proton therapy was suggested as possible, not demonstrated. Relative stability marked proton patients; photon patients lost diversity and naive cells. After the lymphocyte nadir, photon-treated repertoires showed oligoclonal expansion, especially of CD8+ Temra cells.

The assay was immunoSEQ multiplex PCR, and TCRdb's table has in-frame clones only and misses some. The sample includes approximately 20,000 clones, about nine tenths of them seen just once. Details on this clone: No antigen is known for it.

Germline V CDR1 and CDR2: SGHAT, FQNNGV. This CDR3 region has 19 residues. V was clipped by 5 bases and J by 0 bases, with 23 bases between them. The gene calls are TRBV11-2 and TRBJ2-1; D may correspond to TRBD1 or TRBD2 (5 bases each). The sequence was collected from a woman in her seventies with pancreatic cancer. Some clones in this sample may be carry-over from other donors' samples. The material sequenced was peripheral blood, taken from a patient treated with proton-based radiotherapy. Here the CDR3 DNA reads TGTGCCAGCAGCGTCAGACTACTTAGGACATACAGCTCCTACAATGAGCAGTTCTTC. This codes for CASSVRLLRTYSSYNEQFF.